This entry lists 3 T cell receptor beta chains sequenced from one sample in a study of blood T cell repertoires in COVID-19. Using immunoSEQ multiplex PCR, the repertoire was profiled, and TCRdb retains in-frame clones only, with some absent. The repertoire holds more than 90,000 clones, with about 70% as singletons. The sequencing input was peripheral blood. The origin of the receptors is a woman aged 60-70 years in a cohort sampled during active or convalescent COVID-19.

The chain is built from TRBV6-4 and TRBJ1-6; tentative D call: TRBD1 (6 bases). This CDR3 spans 13 amino acids. In germline, CDR1 is MRHNA, CDR2 SNTAGT. V gave up 4 bases and J gave up 7 bases, with 8 bases separating them. CDR3 sequence: CASSATGNSPLHF. As DNA, the CDR3 is TGTGCCAGCAGTGCAACAGGGAATTCACCCCTCCACTTT.

There are a few counts of this clone. The DNA for the CDR3 is TGTGCCAGCAGCCTCAGCGAGGGTGCCGATACGCAGTATTTT. Translating it yields CASSLSEGADTQYF. V gene TRBV7-9 combines with J gene TRBJ2-3, with D possibly matching TRBD2 (5 bases). This CDR3 has 14 residues. V lost 5 bases and J 6 bases, leaving 15 bases between the germline ends. The germline CDR1 and CDR2 sequences are SEHNR and FQNEAQ (reference sequence).

This chain uses TRBV6-5 with TRBJ2-1, with 10 bases lining up with TRBD1. The CDR3 contains 14 residues. Germline CDR1 reads MNHEY; CDR2 reads SVGAGI. The trim removed 7 bases at V and 2 bases at J, leaving 2 bases unmatched. The CDR3 region is CASKGQGAYNEQFF. The CDR3 nucleotides are TGTGCCAGCAAAGGACAGGGGGCCTACAATGAGCAGTTCTTC.